Sequencing of this TCR beta chain was carried out in a study of blood T cell repertoires in COVID-19. V shed 3 bases, J shed 1 base, and the junction held 5 bases outside the gene matches. This CDR3 is built from 14 residues. Per germline, CDR1 DFQATT and CDR2 SNEGSKA (reference sequence). The authors' processing: Counts of nucleated cells, estimated from reference gene primer amplification, were obtained. Sequencing used immunoSEQ multiplex PCR; TCRdb keeps in-frame clones, though not all of them. The D gene and trimming were derived from the DNA, and the V and J assignments and clone size from that table. The sample contains about 170,000 clones, 80% to 85% of which appear only once.

This receptor was obtained from a human donor with acute or convalescent COVID-19. The donor label of this sample is uncertain. The specimen sequenced was peripheral blood. The chain employs TRBV20-1 and TRBJ1-2; 7 bases are shared with TRBD1. In nucleotides, the CDR3 is TGCAGTGCTAGTAGGTCAGGGGGTAACTATGGCTACACCTTC. It is translated as CSASRSGGNYGYTF.